The clone carrying this TCR beta chain appeared once. In the authors' workflow: How many nucleated cells were present was estimated from reference gene primer amplification. Generated by immunoSEQ multiplex PCR, the TCRdb table keeps only in-frame clones and is missing some. That table gives V, J and clone size, and the DNA gave D and trimming. Of 200,000 to 300,000 clones listed, 75% to 90% are singletons. Germline CDR1 MGHRA, CDR2 YSYEKL. CDR3 size: 15 residues. V lost 3 bases, J lost 1 base, and 5 bases stayed unmatched. The data were taken from a study of blood T cell repertoires in COVID-19. Study overall: Material from acute and convalescent COVID-19 was sourced from the United States, Italy and Spain. Sample material is recorded as cDNA or gDNA derived from T cells, B-cell-depleted T cells, or PBMCs.

The TCR comes from a woman aged 40-49 years with acute or convalescent COVID-19. Material for sequencing was peripheral blood. The chain recombines TRBV4-1 with TRBJ1-2; 7 nucleotides line up with TRBD1. CDR3 protein: CASSQGQTYNYGYTF. The DNA of the CDR3 is TGCGCCAGCAGCCAGGGACAGACCTATAACTATGGCTACACCTTC.